The 9 T cell receptor beta chains in this list originate from one sample, sequenced in a study of shared clonotypes between healthy human individuals. TCRdb keeps only in-frame clones here, not all; method: immunoSEQ multiplex PCR. The top ten hold 9.5% to 15% of the sample, which has some 450,000 clones, roughly four fifths seen once. The source material was PBMCs. These receptors originate from a woman in her thirties or forties in good health. Some clones in this sample may be carry-over from other donors' samples.

This chain uses TRBV27 with TRBJ2-1; a weak D match, TRBD1 (5 bases). Per the germline V gene, CDR1 is MNHEY and CDR2 is SMNVEV (reference sequence). The V end lost 8 bases, the J end lost 6 bases, and 14 bases lay between the germline ends. The CDR3 totals 13 residues. The CDR3 region has the DNA TGTGCCAGCGCCTTTAGGGGTAGCAATGAGCAGTTCTTC. Translation gives CASAFRGSNEQFF.

The V call is TRBV19, the J call TRBJ2-3, with 12 bases lining up with TRBD2. CDR1 and CDR2 from the germline V gene are LNHDA and SQIVND (reference sequence). Germline trimming cut 7 bases from V and 5 bases from J; bases unmatched to any gene: 7. The CDR3 runs 15 residues. The CDR3 reads CASTTLAGGVDTQYF. CDR3 in DNA: TGTGCCAGTACCACCCTAGCGGGAGGGGTAGATACGCAGTATTTT.

The chain uses TRBV28 and TRBJ2-7, with TRBD2 matching over 10 bases. The junction had 8 bases not matched to a gene; V was cut back by 6 bases and J by 9 bases. The CDR3 contains 13 residues. In germline, CDR1 is MDHEN, CDR2 SYDVKM. CDR3 sequence: CASRTGTSVGQYF. The DNA of the CDR3 is TGTGCCAGCAGGACCGGGACTAGCGTTGGGCAGTACTTC.

This rearrangement joins TRBV7-2 to TRBJ2-1, with 7 bases fitting TRBD1. Per germline, CDR1 SGHTA and CDR2 FQGNSA. V was pared by 7 bases and J by 6 bases, with 9 bases of the junction left unmatched. CDR3 length: 14 residues. In DNA, the CDR3 is TGTGCCAGCACTGGACAGGCCCTGTCCAATGAGCAGTTCTTC. It is translated as CASTGQALSNEQFF.

This chain connects TRBV30 to TRBJ2-7; 10 bases align to TRBD2. There are 15 residues in the CDR3. After removal of 0 bases from V and 3 bases from J, the junction contained 5 bases not matched to a gene. Germline values: CDR1 GTSNPN, CDR2 SVGIG (reference sequence). This CDR3 reads CAWSVSLAGVYEQYF. CDR3 nucleotides: TGTGCCTGGAGTGTAAGCCTAGCGGGAGTCTACGAGCAGTACTTC.

V and J are TRBV7-3 and TRBJ2-3; 13 nucleotides agree with TRBD2. The CDR3 is made up of 16 amino acids. The ends lost 4 bases at V and 3 bases at J; junction bases unmatched: 4. Germline lookup yields CDR1 SGHTA and CDR2 FQGTGA. Here the CDR3 reads CASSSGLAGFTDTQYF. The CDR3 DNA is TGTGCCAGCAGCTCGGGACTAGCGGGATTTACAGATACGCAGTATTTT.

A remark on this clone: With a far larger clone one base away, a read error is the likely cause. The sample contains more than one DNA sequence encoding this CDR3. The V and J genes are TRBV6-1 and TRBJ2-7; D call uncertain. The CDR3 length is 13 residues. Per the germline V gene, CDR1 is MNHNS and CDR2 is SASEGT. CDR3 sequence: CASSEAGKYEQYF. In DNA form, the CDR3 reads TGTGCCAGCAGTGAAGCGGGAAAATACGAGCAGTATTTC.

As regards this clone: This may come from a read error, since a much larger clone is one base off. V usage is TRBV30 and J usage is TRBJ2-7; D remains unclear. Germline CDR1 is GTSNPN and CDR2 is SVGIG (reference sequence). The CDR3 runs to 13 residues. The ends were cut back, 0 bases at V and 6 bases at J, with 12 bases in the middle. The chain's CDR3 is CAWSVSFEGEQYF. The CDR3 nucleotides read TGTGCCTGGAGTGTGTCCTTTGAAGGCGAGCAGTACTTC.

Note on this clone: One base separates it from a far larger clone, so it is likely a read error. The identical CDR3 is also encoded by other nucleotide sequences in the sample. The chain couples TRBV29-1 to TRBJ2-3, with 9 nucleotides matching TRBD2. Per germline, CDR1 SQVTM and CDR2 ANQGSEA. This CDR3 contains 16 residues. The CDR3 loop reads CSVEILGGGGTDTQYF. The CDR3 bases are TGCAGCGTTGAAATCCTCGGCGGGGGGGGCACTGATACGCAGTATTTT.